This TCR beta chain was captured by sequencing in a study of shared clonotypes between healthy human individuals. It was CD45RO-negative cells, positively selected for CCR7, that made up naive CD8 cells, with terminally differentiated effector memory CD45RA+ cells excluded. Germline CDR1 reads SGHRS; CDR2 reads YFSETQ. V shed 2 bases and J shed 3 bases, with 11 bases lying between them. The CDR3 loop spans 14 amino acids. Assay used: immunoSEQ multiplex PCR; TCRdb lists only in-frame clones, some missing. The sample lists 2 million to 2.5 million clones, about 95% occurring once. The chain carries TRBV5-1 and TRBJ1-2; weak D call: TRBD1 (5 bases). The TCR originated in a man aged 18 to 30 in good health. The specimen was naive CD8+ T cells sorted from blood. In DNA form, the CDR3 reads TGCGCCAGCAGCTTTGGAGGGGAGGACTATGGCTACACCTTC. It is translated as CASSFGGEDYGYTF. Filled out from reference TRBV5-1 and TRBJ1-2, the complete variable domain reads KAGVTQTPRYLIKTRGQQVTLSCSPISGHRSVSWYQQTPGQGLQFLFEYFSETQRNKGNFPGRFSGRQFSNSRSEMNVSTLELGDSALYLCASSFGGEDYGYTFGSGTRLTVV.